This T cell receptor (beta chain) is from a study of T cell responses to AZD1222 COVID-19 vaccine. Study findings and constraints: Donors were chiefly white British, with a greater number of females, and clonal diversity was perhaps underestimated. Once two AZD1222 doses were given, Spike-specific TCR breadth and depth went up. Nearly half of the spike-specific TCRs reportedly recognize variant regions that carry no mutations.

The method was immunoSEQ multiplex PCR; TCRdb's version includes in-frame clones alone and lacks a portion of them. The data contain 95,000 to 150,000 clones, approximately 92% of them singletons. Remarks on this clone: Its antigen is not known.

Trimming pared 6 bases from V and 4 bases from J, leaving 13 bases between. The CDR3 runs 13 residues. The chain has TRBV12-3 or TRBV12-4 and TRBJ2-7; D is undetermined. The clonotype comes from an adult in good health. This specimen consisted of peripheral blood, obtained on day 0 of AZD1222 vaccination. CDR3 region: CASRMHGFYEQYF. In nucleotides, the CDR3 is TGTGCCAGCAGGATGCACGGGTTTTACGAGCAGTACTTC.